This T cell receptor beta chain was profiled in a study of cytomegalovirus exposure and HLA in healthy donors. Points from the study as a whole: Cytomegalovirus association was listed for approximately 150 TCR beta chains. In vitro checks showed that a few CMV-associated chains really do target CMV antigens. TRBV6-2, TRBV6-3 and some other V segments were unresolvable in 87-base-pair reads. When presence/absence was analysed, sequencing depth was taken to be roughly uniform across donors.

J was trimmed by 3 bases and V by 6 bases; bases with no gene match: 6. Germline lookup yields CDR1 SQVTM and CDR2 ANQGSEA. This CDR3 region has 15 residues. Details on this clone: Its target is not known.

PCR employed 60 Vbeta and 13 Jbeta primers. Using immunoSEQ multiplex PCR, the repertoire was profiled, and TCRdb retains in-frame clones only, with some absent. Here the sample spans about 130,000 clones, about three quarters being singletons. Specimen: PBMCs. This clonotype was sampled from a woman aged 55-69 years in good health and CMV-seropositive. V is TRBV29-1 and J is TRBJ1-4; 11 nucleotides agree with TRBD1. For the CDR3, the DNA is TGCAGCGTGGGGACAGGGGGGACGGCTAATGAAAAACTGTTTTTT. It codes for CSVGTGGTANEKLFF.